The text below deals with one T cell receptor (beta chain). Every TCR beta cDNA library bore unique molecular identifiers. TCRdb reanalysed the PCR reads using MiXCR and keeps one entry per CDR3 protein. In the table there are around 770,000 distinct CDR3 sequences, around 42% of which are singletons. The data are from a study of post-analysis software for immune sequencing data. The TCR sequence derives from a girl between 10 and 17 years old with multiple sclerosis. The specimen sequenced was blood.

The DNA for the CDR3 is TGTGCCAGCAGTTACCGCCCCGGAGGGGGGGAGCTGTTTTTT. Translation: CASSYRPGGGELFF. The V call is TRBV6-5, the J call TRBJ2-2; D may be TRBD2 (6 bases). Trimming left V 2 bases short and J 8 bases short, with 12 bases between. The germline V gene has CDR1 MNHEY and CDR2 SVGAGI. The CDR3 has 14 residues.